This is a list of T cell receptor beta chains from one sample in a study of early T cells in non-severe SARS-CoV-2 infection. TCRdb redid the calling of the 5' RACE reads with MiXCR, one entry per CDR3 protein. In the table there are tens of thousands of distinct CDR3 sequences, around 4.2% of which are singletons. The specimen was whole blood. These receptors were taken from an adult who was a healthcare worker with PCR-confirmed SARS-CoV-2 infection or an uninfected control (not recorded which). Each CDR3 is given with its conserved first and last residue. A D gene is named only where the DNA matches it firmly. Size values are once, few and many counts, or a class for expanded clones, and some rows have none.

J,V,D,size,CDR3,DNA
TRBJ2-1,TRBV10-3,TRBD2,many,CAIGLAGVGEQFF,TGTGCCATCGGACTAGCGGGAGTCGGTGAGCAGTTCTTC
TRBJ2-2,TRBV29-1,NA,many,CSVAGAGELFF,TGCAGCGTTGCAGGGGCCGGGGAGCTGTTTTTT
TRBJ2-7,TRBV5-4,NA,many,CASSSPGIGYEQYF,TGTGCCAGCAGCTCGCCCGGGATAGGCTACGAGCAGTACTTC
TRBJ2-2,TRBV27,NA,many,CASSLWTANTGELFF,TGTGCCAGCAGTTTATGGACAGCGAACACCGGGGAGCTGTTTTTT
TRBJ2-2,TRBV4-1,NA,NA,CASSQARGELFF,TGCGCCAGCAGCCAGGCCCGCGGGGAGCTGTTTTTT
TRBJ1-2,TRBV12-3/TRBV12-4,NA,many,CASRRGLQGYGYTF,TGTGCCAGCAGAAGGGGCCTCCAGGGCTATGGCTACACCTTC
TRBJ1-4,TRBV29-1,NA,many,CSVEGGADEKLFF,TGCAGCGTTGAAGGGGGCGCCGATGAAAAACTGTTTTTT
TRBJ2-4,TRBV28,NA,many,CASSFGYGGTQEIAKNIQYF,TGTGCCAGCAGTTTTGGGTATGGCGGGACCCAGGAGATAGCCAAAAACATTCAGTACTTC
TRBJ2-5,TRBV27,NA,NA,CASSIIAKETQYF,TGTGCCAGCAGCATCATCGCCAAAGAGACCCAGTACTTC
TRBJ2-2,TRBV10-3,NA,few,CATRIGNTGELFF,TGTGCCACCCGAATCGGGAACACCGGGGAGCTGTTTTTT
TRBJ2-3,TRBV4-1,TRBD2,NA,CASSQARGGSDTQYF,TGCGCCAGCAGCCAAGCGCGCGGGGGGTCTGATACGCAGTATTTT
TRBJ1-4,TRBV20-1,NA,NA,CSALIRAAGEKLFF,TGCAGTGCTCTAATCCGGGCCGCGGGGGAAAAACTGTTTTTT
TRBJ1-2,TRBV7-3,TRBD1,many,CASGQASGYTF,TGTGCCAGCGGACAGGCGTCAGGCTACACCTTC
TRBJ2-3,TRBV7-9,NA,many,CASRLGGTDTQYF,TGTGCCAGCAGGCTAGGGGGAACAGATACGCAGTATTTT
TRBJ1-1,TRBV6-6,NA,many,CASRNTGYATEAFF,TGTGCCAGCAGGAACACAGGGTATGCGACTGAAGCTTTCTTT
TRBJ2-3,TRBV2,NA,many,CASSEGGGGTDTQYF,TGTGCCAGCAGTGAAGGTGGCGGGGGCACAGATACGCAGTATTTT
TRBJ2-3,TRBV29-1,NA,many,CSVDGVGVSTQYF,TGCAGCGTTGATGGCGTGGGCGTATCCACGCAGTATTTT
TRBJ1-1,TRBV7-3,NA,many,CASSEGDTEAFF,TGTGCCAGCAGCGAGGGAGACACTGAAGCTTTCTTT
TRBJ1-6,TRBV20-1,NA,NA,CSAPNWGQSSYNSPLHF,TGTAGTGCCCCCAACTGGGGGCAGAGCTCCTATAATTCACCCCTCCACTTT
TRBJ1-6,TRBV6-6,TRBD1,many,CASSVSGTGANSPLHF,TGTGCCAGCAGTGTATCCGGGACAGGGGCTAATTCACCCCTCCACTTT
TRBJ2-3,TRBV7-6,TRBD2,many,CASSLLSLAGKEDSQYF,TGTGCCAGCAGCTTACTTTCACTAGCGGGAAAGGAAGATTCGCAGTATTTT
TRBJ2-7,TRBV7-6,TRBD2,few,CASSSLWPSGTYEQYF,TGTGCCAGCAGCTCACTTTGGCCTAGCGGGACATACGAGCAGTACTTC
TRBJ2-1,TRBV2,NA,many,CATLAGQTYNEQFF,TGTGCCACCCTGGCGGGACAGACTTACAATGAGCAGTTCTTC
TRBJ1-4,TRBV12-2,NA,many,CASRSRRRDANEKLFF,TGTGCAAGTCGCTCCCGGCGAAGGGATGCGAATGAAAAACTGTTTTTT
TRBJ1-1,TRBV10-2,NA,NA,CASNPDSTEAFF,TGCGCCAGCAACCCCGACTCCACTGAAGCTTTCTTT
TRBJ1-6,TRBV10-1,TRBD1,NA,CASSSGTVGSPLHF,TGCGCCAGCAGCTCCGGGACAGTGGGATCACCCCTCCACTTT
TRBJ2-3,TRBV13,TRBD2,many,CASSPLAGPTDTQYF,TGTGCCAGCAGCCCTCTAGCGGGGCCCACAGATACGCAGTATTTT
TRBJ1-5,TRBV12-3/TRBV12-4,NA,many,CASSLATGNQPQHF,TGTGCCAGCAGTCTGGCTACTGGGAATCAGCCCCAGCATTTT
TRBJ2-5,TRBV11-2,NA,many,CASSLMEGTRRETQYF,TGTGCCAGCAGCCTAATGGAGGGGACCCGGCGGGAGACCCAGTACTTC
TRBJ2-5,TRBV20-1,TRBD2,NA,CSSYNLRETIQETQYF,TGCAGTTCTTACAATCTGCGGGAGACGATCCAAGAGACCCAGTACTTC
TRBJ1-2,TRBV6-6,NA,many,CASRRGLPANYGYTF,TGTGCCAGCAGGCGGGGGCTCCCGGCTAACTATGGCTACACCTTC
TRBJ1-4,TRBV5-5,NA,many,CASSLQRVEKLFF,TGTGCCAGCAGCCTCCAGAGGGTTGAAAAACTGTTTTTT
TRBJ2-7,TRBV6-2/TRBV6-3,TRBD2,few,CASHEGGLGYEQYF,TGTGCCAGCCACGAGGGAGGGCTGGGATACGAGCAGTACTTC
TRBJ2-1,TRBV3-1,NA,NA,CASSQARPNEQFF,TGTGCCAGCAGCCAAGCTCGGCCCAATGAGCAGTTCTTC